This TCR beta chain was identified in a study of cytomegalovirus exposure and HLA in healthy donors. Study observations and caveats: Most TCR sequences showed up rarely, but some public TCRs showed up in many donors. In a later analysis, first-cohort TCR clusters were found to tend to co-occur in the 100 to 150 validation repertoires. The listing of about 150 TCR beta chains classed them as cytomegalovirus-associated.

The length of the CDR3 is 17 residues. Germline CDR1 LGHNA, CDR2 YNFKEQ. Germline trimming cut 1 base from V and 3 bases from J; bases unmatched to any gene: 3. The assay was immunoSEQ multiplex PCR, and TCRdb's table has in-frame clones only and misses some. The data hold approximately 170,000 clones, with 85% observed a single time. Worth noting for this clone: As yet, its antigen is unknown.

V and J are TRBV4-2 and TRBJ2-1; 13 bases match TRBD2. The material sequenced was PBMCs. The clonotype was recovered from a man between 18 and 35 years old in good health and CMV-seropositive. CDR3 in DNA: TGTGCCAGCAGCCAAGCCGGGACTAGCGGGGACTACAATGAGCAGTTCTTC. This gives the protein CASSQAGTSGDYNEQFF.